This TCR beta chain originates from a study of blood T cell repertoires in COVID-19. Losses at the gene ends were 4 bases for V and 8 bases for J; bases not matched to a gene: 7. This CDR3 is built from 14 residues. CDR1 and CDR2 (germline): KGHDR, SFDVKD. The repertoire was sequenced with immunoSEQ multiplex PCR; TCRdb's copy has only in-frame clones and lacks some. The table includes some 200,000 clones, over 75% detected once. This chain connects TRBV24-1 to TRBJ1-2; 9 nucleotides line up with TRBD1. The sequencing sample was made of PBMCs or T cells enriched from blood (not recorded which). This sequence was found in a man aged 25-45 years in a cohort exposed to, infected with or recovered from COVID-19 (not recorded which). In DNA, the CDR3 is TGTGCCACCAGTGACCGCCGGACAGGGGCCGGCTACACCTTC. Translating gives CATSDRRTGAGYTF.